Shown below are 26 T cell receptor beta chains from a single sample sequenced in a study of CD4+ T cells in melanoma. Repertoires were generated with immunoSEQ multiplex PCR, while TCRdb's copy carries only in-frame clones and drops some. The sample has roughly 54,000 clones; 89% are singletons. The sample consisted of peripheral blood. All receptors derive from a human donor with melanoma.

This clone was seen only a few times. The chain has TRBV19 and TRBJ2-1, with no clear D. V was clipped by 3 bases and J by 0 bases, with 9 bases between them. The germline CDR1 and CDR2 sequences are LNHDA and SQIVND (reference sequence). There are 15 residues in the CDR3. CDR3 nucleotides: TGTGCCAGTAGTATGGGGTACAGCTCCTACAATGAGCAGTTCTTC. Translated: CASSMGYSSYNEQFF.

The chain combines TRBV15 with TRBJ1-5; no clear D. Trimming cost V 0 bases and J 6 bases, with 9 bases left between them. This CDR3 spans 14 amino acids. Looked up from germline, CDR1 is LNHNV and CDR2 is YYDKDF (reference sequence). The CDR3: CATSRDLGGQPQHF. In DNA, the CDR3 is TGTGCCACCAGCAGAGATCTAGGCGGTCAGCCCCAGCATTTT.

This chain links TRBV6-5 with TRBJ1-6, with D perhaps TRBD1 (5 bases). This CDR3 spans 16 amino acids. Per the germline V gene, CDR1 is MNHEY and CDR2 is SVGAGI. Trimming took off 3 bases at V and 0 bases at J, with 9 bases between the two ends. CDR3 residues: CASSYSRDSYNSPLHF. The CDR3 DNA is TGTGCCAGCAGTTATAGCAGGGACTCCTATAATTCACCCCTCCACTTT.

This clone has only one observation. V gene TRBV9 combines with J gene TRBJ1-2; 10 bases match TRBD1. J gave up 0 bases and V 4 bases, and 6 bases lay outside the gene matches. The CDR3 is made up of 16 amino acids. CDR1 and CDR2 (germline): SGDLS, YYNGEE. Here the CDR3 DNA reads TGTGCCAGCAGCCCTGAAGGGACAGGGGCTAACTATGGCTACACCTTC. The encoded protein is CASSPEGTGANYGYTF.

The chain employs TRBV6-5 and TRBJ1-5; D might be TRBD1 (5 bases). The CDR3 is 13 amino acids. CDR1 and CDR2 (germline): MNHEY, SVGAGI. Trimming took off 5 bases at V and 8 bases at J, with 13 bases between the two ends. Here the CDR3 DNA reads TGTGCCAGCAGTGCGAGGGGAGAAGAGCCCCAGCATTTT. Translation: CASSARGEEPQHF.

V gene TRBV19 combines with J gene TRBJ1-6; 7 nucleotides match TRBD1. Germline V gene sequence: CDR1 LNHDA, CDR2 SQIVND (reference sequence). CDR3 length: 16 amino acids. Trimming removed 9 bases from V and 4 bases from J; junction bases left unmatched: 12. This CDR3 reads CASREPGTAYNSPLHF. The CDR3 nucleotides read TGTGCCAGCCGAGAACCAGGGACAGCTTATAATTCACCCCTCCACTTT.

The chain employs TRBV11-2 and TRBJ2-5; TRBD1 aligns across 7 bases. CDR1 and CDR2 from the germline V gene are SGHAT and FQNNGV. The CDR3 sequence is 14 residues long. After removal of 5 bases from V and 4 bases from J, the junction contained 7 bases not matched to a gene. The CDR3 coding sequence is TGTGCCAGCAGCATTGACAGGGCACGAGAGACCCAGTACTTC. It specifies CASSIDRARETQYF.

This CDR3 reads CASSLWAGDSDPYEQYF. In nucleotides, the CDR3 is TGTGCCAGCAGCTTATGGGCGGGGGACAGCGATCCCTACGAGCAGTACTTC. V gene TRBV7-2 combines with J gene TRBJ2-5; D assignment may be TRBD1 or TRBD2 (7 bases each). The J call may be in error: the DNA end matches TRBJ2-7 better. Per the germline V gene, CDR1 is SGHTA and CDR2 is FQGNSA. The CDR3 totals 17 residues.

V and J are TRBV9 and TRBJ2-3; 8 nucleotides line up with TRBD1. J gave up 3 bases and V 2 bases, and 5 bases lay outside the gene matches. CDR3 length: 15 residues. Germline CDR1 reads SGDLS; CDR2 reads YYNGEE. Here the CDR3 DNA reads TGTGCCAGCAGCGTCTTGTGGACAGGGACAGATACGCAGTATTTT. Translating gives CASSVLWTGTDTQYF.

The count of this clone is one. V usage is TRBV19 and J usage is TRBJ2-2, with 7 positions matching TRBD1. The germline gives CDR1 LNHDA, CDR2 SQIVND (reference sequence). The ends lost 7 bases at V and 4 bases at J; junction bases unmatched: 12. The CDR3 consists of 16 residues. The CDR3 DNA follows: TGTGCCAGTACCATCACAGGGGCCCCCGGCACCGGGGAGCTGTTTTTT. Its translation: CASTITGAPGTGELFF. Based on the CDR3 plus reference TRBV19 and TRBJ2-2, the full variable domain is DGGITQSPKYLFRKEGQNVTLSCEQNLNHDAMYWYRQDPGQGLRLIYYSQIVNDFQKGDIAEGYSVSREKKESFPLTVTSAQKNPTAFYLCASTITGAPGTGELFFGEGSRLTVL.

The chain's CDR3 is CASSPRQDSYEQYF. In nucleotides, the CDR3 is TGTGCCAGCTCACCACGGCAGGACTCCTACGAGCAGTACTTC. The chain combines TRBV18 with TRBJ2-7; no reliable D call. Germline V lookup: CDR1 KGHSH, CDR2 LQKENI. V was shortened by 1 base and J by 0 bases, with 7 bases between the two germline ends. This CDR3 has 14 residues.

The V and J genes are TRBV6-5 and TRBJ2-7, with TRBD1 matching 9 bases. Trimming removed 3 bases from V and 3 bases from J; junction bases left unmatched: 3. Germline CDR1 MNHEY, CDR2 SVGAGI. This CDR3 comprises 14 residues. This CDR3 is CASSYGQGNYEQYF. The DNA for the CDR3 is TGTGCCAGCAGTTATGGACAGGGGAACTACGAGCAGTACTTC.

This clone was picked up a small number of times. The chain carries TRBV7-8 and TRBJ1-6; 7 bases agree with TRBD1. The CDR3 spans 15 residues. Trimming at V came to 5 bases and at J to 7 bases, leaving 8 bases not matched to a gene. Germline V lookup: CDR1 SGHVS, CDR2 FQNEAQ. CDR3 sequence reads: CASSGPDRANSPLHF. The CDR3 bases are TGTGCCAGCAGCGGCCCAGACAGGGCCAATTCACCCCTCCACTTT.

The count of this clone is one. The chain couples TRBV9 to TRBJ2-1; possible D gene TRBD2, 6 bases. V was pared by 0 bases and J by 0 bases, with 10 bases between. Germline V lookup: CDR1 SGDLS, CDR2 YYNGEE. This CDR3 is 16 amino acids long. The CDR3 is CASSVDRGSSYNEQFF. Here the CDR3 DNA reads TGTGCCAGCAGCGTAGACCGGGGGAGCTCCTACAATGAGCAGTTCTTC.

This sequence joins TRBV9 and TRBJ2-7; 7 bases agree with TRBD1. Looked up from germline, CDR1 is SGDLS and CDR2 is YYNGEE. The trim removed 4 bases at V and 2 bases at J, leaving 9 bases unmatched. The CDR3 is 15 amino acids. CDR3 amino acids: CASSPIGTATYEQYF. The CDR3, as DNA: TGTGCCAGCAGCCCGATAGGGACAGCGACCTACGAGCAGTACTTC.

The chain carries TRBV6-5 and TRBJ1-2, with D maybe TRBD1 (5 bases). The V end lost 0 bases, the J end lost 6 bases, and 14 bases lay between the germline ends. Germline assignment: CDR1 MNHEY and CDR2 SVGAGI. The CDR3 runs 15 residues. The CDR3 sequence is CASSYSPRAGDGYTF. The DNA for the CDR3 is TGTGCCAGCAGTTACTCCCCCAGGGCAGGTGATGGCTACACCTTC.

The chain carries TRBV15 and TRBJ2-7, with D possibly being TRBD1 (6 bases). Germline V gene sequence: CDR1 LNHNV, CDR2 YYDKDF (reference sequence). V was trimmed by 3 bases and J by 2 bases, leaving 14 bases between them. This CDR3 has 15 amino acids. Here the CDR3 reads CATSRPVQGPYEQYF. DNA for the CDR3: TGTGCCACCAGCAGGCCAGTACAGGGTCCCTACGAGCAGTACTTC.

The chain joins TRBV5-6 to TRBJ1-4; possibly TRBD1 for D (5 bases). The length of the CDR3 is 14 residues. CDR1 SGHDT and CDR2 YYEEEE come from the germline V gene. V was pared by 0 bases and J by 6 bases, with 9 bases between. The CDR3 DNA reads TGTGCCAGCAGCTTGGTGTCGGGGGATGAAAAACTGTTTTTT. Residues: CASSLVSGDEKLFF.

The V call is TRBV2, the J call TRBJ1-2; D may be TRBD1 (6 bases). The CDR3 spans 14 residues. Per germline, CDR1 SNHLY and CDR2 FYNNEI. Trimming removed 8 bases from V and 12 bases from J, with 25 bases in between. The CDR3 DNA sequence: TGTGCCAGCCAAGAGGCGGACAGAATATTCGGCCACACCTTC. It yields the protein CASQEADRIFGHTF. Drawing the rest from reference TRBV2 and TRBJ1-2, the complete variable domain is EPEVTQTPSHQVTQMGQEVILRCVPISNHLYFYWYRQILGQKVEFLVSFYNNEISEKSEIFDDQFSVERPDGSNFTLKIRSTKLEDSAMYFCASQEADRIFGHTFGSGTRLTVV.

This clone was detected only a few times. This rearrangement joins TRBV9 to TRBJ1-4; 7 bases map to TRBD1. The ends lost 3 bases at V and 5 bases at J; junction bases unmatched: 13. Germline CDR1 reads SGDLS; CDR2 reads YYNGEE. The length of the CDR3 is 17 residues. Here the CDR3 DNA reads TGTGCCAGCAGCGCGAGAGATGACAGGGAGTTCAATGAAAAACTGTTTTTT. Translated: CASSARDDREFNEKLFF.

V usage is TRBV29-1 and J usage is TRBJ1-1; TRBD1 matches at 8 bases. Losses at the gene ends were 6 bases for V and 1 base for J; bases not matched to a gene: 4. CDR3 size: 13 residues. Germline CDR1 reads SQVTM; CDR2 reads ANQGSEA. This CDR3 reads CSVMDRANTEAFF. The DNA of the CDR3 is TGCAGCGTGATGGACAGGGCGAACACTGAAGCTTTCTTT.

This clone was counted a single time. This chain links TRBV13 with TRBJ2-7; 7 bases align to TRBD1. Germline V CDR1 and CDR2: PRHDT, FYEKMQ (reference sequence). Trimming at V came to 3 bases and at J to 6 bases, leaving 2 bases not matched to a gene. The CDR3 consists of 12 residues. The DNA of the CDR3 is TGTGCCAGCAGCTTCGGGACAGCCGAGCAGTACTTC. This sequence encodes CASSFGTAEQYF. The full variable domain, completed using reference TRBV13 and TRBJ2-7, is AAGVIQSPRHLIKEKRETATLKCYPIPRHDTVYWYQQGPGQDPQFLISFYEKMQSDKGSIPDRFSAQQFSDYHSELNMSSLELGDSALYFCASSFGTAEQYFGPGTRLTVT.

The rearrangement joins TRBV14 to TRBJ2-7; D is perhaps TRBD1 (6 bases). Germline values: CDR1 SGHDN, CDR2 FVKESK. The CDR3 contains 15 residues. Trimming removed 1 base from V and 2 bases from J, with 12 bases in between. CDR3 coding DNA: TGTGCCAGCAGCCAAGGGCAGGGGCTAACCTACGAGCAGTACTTC. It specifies CASSQGQGLTYEQYF.

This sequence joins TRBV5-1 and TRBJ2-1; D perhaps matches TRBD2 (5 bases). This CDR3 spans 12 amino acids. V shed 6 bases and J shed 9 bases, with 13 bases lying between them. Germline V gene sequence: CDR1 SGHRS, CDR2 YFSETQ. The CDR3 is CASIPERGEQFF. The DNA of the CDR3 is TGCGCCAGCATACCCGAACGGGGTGAGCAGTTCTTC. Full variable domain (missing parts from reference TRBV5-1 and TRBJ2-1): KAGVTQTPRYLIKTRGQQVTLSCSPISGHRSVSWYQQTPGQGLQFLFEYFSETQRNKGNFPGRFSGRQFSNSRSEMNVSTLELGDSALYLCASIPERGEQFFGPGTRLTVL.

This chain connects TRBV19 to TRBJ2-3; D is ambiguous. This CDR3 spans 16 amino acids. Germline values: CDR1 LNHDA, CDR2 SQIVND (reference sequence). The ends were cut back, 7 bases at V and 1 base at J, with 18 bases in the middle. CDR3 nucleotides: TGTGCCAGTACGGACCTTACCAACAGAGGCACAGATACGCAGTATTTT. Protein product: CASTDLTNRGTDTQYF. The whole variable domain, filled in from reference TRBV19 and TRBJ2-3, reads DGGITQSPKYLFRKEGQNVTLSCEQNLNHDAMYWYRQDPGQGLRLIYYSQIVNDFQKGDIAEGYSVSREKKESFPLTVTSAQKNPTAFYLCASTDLTNRGTDTQYFGPGTRLTVL.

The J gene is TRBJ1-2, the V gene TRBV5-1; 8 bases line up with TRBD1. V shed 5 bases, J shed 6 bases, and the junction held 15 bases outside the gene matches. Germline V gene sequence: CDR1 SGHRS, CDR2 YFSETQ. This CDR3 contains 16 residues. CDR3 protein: CASSRSTRTGTDGYTF. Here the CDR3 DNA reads TGCGCCAGCAGTCGAAGTACCCGGACAGGGACGGATGGCTACACCTTC.